Described below is a single TCR beta chain sequence and its context. A single record per CDR3 protein comes from TCRdb applying MiXCR to the RT-PCR reads. The profile shows about 650,000 distinct CDR3 sequences, about a sixth of them singletons. This specimen belongs to a study of response to subunit inactivated influenza vaccine. The clonotype originates from a man in his fifties or sixties who received an inactivated influenza vaccine. Material: PBMCs from blood, obtained about 12 days after vaccination.

CDR3 DNA: TGTGCCAGCTCACCAGGGACAAGTAGGACGCAGTATTTT. Translation: CASSPGTSRTQYF. The rearrangement links TRBV18 to TRBJ2-3; tentatively, D is TRBD1 (6 bases). The CDR3 totals 13 residues. Germline loops: CDR1 KGHSH, CDR2 LQKENI. V lost 2 bases and J lost 9, with 12 bases in between.